What follows are 7 T cell receptor beta chains derived from one specimen sequenced in a study of T cell clones after liver transplantation. Assay used: immunoSEQ multiplex PCR; TCRdb lists only in-frame clones, some missing. Among 9,500 to 11,000 clones, over 55% were seen once, and the ten largest hold roughly a quarter. The sequencing used CD4+ T cells from blood, collected 30 to 34 months after liver transplant. The origin of the receptors is a human patient who received a liver transplant. Some T cells may be transferred from the graft donor.

This clone was picked up a small number of times. J is TRBJ2-3 and V is TRBV4-3; D might be TRBD2 (6 bases). V was cut by 1 base and J by 4 bases, with 9 bases left in between. Germline-derived CDR1 and CDR2 are LGHNA and YSLEER. The CDR3 is made up of 14 amino acids. DNA for the CDR3: TGCGCCAGCAGCCAAGGACTAGAGGCAGATACGCAGTATTTT. Its translation is CASSQGLEADTQYF.

This rearrangement joins TRBV5-1 to TRBJ1-1; TRBD1 is a possible D gene (5 bases). Trimming took off 3 bases at V and 3 bases at J, with 12 bases between the two ends. The CDR3 has 14 residues. Germline assignment: CDR1 SGHRS and CDR2 YFSETQ. Here the CDR3 DNA reads TGCGCCAGCAGCTGGGGCGCCTTGGACACTGAAGCTTTCTTT. It is translated as CASSWGALDTEAFF.

The chain recombines TRBV27 with TRBJ2-5; TRBD2 matches at 12 bases. The V segment lost 5 bases and the J segment 1 base; nucleotides outside the gene matches: 2. The CDR3 loop spans 15 amino acids. CDR1 and CDR2 from the germline V gene are MNHEY and SMNVEV (reference sequence). The CDR3 is CASSTSGGSQETQYF. DNA for the CDR3: TGTGCCAGCAGTACTAGCGGGGGGTCCCAAGAGACCCAGTACTTC.

The genes are TRBV25-1 and TRBJ1-3; 7 bases map to TRBD1. V shed 8 bases and J 5 bases; nucleotides not matched to a gene: 3. CDR1 MGHDK and CDR2 SYGVNS come from the germline V gene. This CDR3 contains 12 residues. The CDR3 DNA reads as TGTGCCAGCTCGACAGGGAGAAACACCATATATTTT. Protein sequence: CASSTGRNTIYF.

This chain connects TRBV7-9 to TRBJ2-1; D is ambiguous. Germline CDR1 SEHNR, CDR2 FQNEAQ (reference sequence). The CDR3 covers 12 residues. Between the trimmed V and J ends, which lost 6 bases and 14 bases, there was a span of 17 bases. The CDR3 is CASSYGYSYEFF. The CDR3 DNA sequence: TGTGCCAGCAGTTACGGCTATTCGTACGAGTTCTTC.

The chain has TRBV2 and TRBJ1-2; a weak D match, TRBD1 (5 bases). This CDR3 region has 11 residues. The germline gives CDR1 SNHLY, CDR2 FYNNEI. Trimming stripped 7 bases from V and 10 bases from J, with 13 bases between. The CDR3 DNA follows: TGTGCCAGCACCCCGGGACGACACTACACCTTC. It translates to CASTPGRHYTF.

The rearrangement joins TRBV2 to TRBJ1-4, with D perhaps matching TRBD1 (6 bases). The germline V gene has CDR1 SNHLY and CDR2 FYNNEI. The CDR3 extends over 14 amino acids. V was cut by 7 bases and J by 5 bases, with 14 bases left in between. The CDR3 sequence is CASMRGIQNEKLFF. For the CDR3, the DNA is TGTGCCAGCATGAGGGGGATTCAAAATGAAAAACTGTTTTTT.